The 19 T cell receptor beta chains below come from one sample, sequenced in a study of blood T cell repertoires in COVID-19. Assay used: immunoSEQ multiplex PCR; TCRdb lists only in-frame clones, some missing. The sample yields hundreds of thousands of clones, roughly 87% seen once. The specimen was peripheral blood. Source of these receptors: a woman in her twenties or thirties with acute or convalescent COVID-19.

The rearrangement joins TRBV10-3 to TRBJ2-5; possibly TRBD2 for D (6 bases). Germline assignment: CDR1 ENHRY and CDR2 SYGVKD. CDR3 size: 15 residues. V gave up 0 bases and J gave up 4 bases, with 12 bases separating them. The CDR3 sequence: CAISESGGEGETQYF. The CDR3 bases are TGTGCCATCAGTGAGTCGGGGGGAGAGGGAGAGACCCAGTACTTC.

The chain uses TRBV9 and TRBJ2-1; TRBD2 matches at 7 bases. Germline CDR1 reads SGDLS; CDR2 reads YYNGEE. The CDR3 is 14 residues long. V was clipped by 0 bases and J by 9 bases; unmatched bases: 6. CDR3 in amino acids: CASSVERGWGEQFF. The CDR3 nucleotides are TGTGCCAGCAGCGTAGAGCGGGGATGGGGTGAGCAGTTCTTC. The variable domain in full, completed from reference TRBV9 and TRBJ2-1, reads DSGVTQTPKHLITATGQRVTLRCSPRSGDLSVYWYQQSLDQGLQFLIQYYNGEERAKGNILERFSAQQFPDLHSELNLSSLELGDSALYFCASSVERGWGEQFFGPGTRLTVL.

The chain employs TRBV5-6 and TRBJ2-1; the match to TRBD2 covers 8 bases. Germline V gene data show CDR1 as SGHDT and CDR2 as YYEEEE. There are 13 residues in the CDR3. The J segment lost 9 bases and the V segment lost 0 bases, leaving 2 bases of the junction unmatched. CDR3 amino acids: CASSLAGRGEQFF. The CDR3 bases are TGTGCCAGCAGCTTGGCCGGGAGGGGTGAGCAGTTCTTC.

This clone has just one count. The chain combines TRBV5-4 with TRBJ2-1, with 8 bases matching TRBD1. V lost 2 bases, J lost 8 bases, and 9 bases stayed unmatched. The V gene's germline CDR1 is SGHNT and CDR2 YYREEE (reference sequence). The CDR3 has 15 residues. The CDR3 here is CASSFPGQVKDEQFF. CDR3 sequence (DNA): TGTGCCAGCAGCTTCCCGGGACAGGTGAAGGATGAGCAGTTCTTC.

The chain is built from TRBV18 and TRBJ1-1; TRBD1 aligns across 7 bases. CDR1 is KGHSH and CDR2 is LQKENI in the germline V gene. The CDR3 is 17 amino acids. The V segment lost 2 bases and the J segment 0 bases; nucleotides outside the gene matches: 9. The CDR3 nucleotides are TGTGCCAGCTCACCAGCCCCACAGGGGACCATGAACACTGAAGCTTTCTTT. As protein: CASSPAPQGTMNTEAFF. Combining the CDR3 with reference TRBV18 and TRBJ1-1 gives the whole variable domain NAGVMQNPRHLVRRRGQEARLRCSPMKGHSHVYWYRQLPEEGLKFMVYLQKENIIDESGMPKERFSAEFPKEGPSILRIQQVVRGDSAAYFCASSPAPQGTMNTEAFFGQGTRLTVV.

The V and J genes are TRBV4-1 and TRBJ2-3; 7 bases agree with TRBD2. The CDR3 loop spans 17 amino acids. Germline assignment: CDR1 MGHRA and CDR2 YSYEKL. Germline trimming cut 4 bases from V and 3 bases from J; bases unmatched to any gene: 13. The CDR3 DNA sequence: TGCGCCAGCAGCCTATCTCCTGGGGAGGGGAGAACAGATACGCAGTATTTT. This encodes CASSLSPGEGRTDTQYF.

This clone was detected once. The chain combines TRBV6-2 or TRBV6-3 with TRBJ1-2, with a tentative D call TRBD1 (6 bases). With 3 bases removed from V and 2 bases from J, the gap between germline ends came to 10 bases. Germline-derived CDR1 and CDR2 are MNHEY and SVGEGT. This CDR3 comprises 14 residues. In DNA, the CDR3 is TGTGCCAGCAGTTATCCGGACAGAAACTATGGCTACACCTTC. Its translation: CASSYPDRNYGYTF.

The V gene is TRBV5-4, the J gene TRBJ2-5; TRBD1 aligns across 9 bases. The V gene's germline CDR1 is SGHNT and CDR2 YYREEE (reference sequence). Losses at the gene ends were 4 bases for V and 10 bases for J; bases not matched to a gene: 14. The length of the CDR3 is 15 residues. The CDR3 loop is CASSPGTGHPSDQYF. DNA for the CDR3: TGTGCCAGCAGCCCAGGGACAGGGCATCCGTCGGACCAGTACTTC.

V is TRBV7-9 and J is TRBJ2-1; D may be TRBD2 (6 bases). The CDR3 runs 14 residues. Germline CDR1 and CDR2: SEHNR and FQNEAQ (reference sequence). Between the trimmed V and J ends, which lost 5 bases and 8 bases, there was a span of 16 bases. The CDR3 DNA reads TGTGCCAGCAGCGGGTCCCGGGACTCGGATGAGCAGTTCTTC. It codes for CASSGSRDSDEQFF.

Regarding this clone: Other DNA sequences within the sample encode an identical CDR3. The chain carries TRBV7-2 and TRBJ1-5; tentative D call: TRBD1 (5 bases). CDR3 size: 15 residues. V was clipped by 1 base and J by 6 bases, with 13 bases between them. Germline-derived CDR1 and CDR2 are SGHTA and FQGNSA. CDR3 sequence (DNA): TGTGCCAGCAGCTTAGTGGGGCAGGGCGGTCAGCCCCAGCATTTT. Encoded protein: CASSLVGQGGQPQHF.

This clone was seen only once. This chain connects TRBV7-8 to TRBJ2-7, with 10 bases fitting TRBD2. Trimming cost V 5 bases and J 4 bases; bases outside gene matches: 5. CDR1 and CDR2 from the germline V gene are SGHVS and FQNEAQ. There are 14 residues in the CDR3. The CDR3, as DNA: TGTGCCAGCAGCACTAGCGGGAAAGGGTACGAGCAGTACTTC. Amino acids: CASSTSGKGYEQYF.

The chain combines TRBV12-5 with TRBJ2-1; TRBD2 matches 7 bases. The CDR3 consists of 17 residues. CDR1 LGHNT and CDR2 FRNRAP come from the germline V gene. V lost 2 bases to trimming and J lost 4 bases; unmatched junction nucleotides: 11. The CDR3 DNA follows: TGTGCTAGTGGTTTGTTTAGCGGGTGGGAATCGTACAATGAGCAGTTCTTC. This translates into CASGLFSGWESYNEQFF.

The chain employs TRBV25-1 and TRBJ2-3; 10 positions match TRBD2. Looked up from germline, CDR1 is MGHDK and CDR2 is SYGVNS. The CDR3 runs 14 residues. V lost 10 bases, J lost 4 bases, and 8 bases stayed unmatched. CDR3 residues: CATRAGGLSDTQYF. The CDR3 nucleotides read TGTGCCACCAGAGCGGGAGGGCTCTCAGATACGCAGTATTTT.

CDR3 sequence: CASSLGGAGYEQYF. CDR3 DNA: TGTGCCAGCAGCTTGGGGGGAGCTGGGTACGAGCAGTACTTC. The chain recombines TRBV7-2 with TRBJ2-7; a weak D match, TRBD2 (6 bases). Trimming shortened V by 3 bases and J by 4 bases, and 13 bases separated the two germline ends. Germline V gene data show CDR1 as SGHTA and CDR2 as FQGNSA. The CDR3 extends over 14 amino acids. The whole variable domain, remainder taken from reference TRBV7-2 and TRBJ2-7, is GAGVSQSPSNKVTEKGKDVELRCDPISGHTALYWYRQSLGQGLEFLIYFQGNSAPDKSGLPSDRFSAERTGGSVSTLTIQRTQQEDSAVYLCASSLGGAGYEQYFGPGTRLTVT.

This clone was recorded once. CDR3 sequence reads: CASWTGGMNQPQHF. CDR3 coding DNA: TGTGCCAGCTGGACAGGGGGCATGAATCAGCCCCAGCATTTT. This chain links TRBV6-5 with TRBJ1-5, with 11 bases matching TRBD1. Looked up from germline, CDR1 is MNHEY and CDR2 is SVGAGI. V shed 8 bases and J 4 bases; nucleotides not matched to a gene: 4. This CDR3 contains 14 residues.

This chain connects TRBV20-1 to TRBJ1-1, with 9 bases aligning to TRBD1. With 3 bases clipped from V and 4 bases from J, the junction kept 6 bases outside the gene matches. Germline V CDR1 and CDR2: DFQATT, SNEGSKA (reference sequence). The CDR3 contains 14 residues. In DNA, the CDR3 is TGCAGTGCTAGTGGGACAGGGAGGGGCACTGAAGCTTTCTTT. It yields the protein CSASGTGRGTEAFF.

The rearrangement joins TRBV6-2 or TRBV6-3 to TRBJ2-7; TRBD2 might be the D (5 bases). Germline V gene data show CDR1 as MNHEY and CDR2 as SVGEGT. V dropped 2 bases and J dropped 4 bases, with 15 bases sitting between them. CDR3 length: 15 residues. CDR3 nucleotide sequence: TGTGCCAGCAGTTACGTTGGACTGAGTGGGTACGAGCAGTACTTC. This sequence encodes CASSYVGLSGYEQYF.

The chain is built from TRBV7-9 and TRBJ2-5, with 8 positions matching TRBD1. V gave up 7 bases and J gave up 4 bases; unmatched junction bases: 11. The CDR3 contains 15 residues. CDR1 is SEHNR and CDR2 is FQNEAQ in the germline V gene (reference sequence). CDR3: CASTQAGQEAETQYF. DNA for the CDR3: TGTGCCAGCACCCAGGCGGGACAGGAGGCAGAGACCCAGTACTTC. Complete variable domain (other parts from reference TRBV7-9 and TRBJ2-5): DTGVSQNPRHKITKRGQNVTFRCDPISEHNRLYWYRQTLGQGPEFLTYFQNEAQLEKSRLLSDRFSAERPKGSFSTLEIQRTEQGDSAMYLCASTQAGQEAETQYFGPGTRLLVL.

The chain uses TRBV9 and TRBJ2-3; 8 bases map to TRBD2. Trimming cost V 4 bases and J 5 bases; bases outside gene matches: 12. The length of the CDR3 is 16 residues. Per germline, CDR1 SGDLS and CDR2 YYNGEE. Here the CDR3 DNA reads TGTGCCAGCAGCCCCCGTCAAAGCGGGAGAGTAGATACGCAGTATTTT. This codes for CASSPRQSGRVDTQYF.